A selection of T cell receptor beta chains follows, all from one sample in a study of somatic mutations in cytotoxic T cells in rheumatoid arthritis. Method: immunoSEQ multiplex PCR; TCRdb's copy keeps in-frame clones and lacks some. The table has some 29,000 clones, around nine tenths seen once. Sequencing was performed on CD8+ T cells sorted from blood. All receptors derive from an adult with rheumatoid arthritis. CDR3s include the opening cysteine and the closing phenylalanine or tryptophan. The D gene is left open where the match is weak. Rows may omit the clone size; those that give it use once, few, many or a size class.

size,J,D,V,DNA,CDR3
NA,TRBJ2-1,NA,TRBV4-3,TGCGCCAGCAGCCAAGATGGTGCTAGCTCCTACAATGAGCAGTTCTTC,CASSQDGASSYNEQFF
NA,TRBJ1-4,NA,TRBV7-2,TGTGCCAGCAGTTCCGCACCCAGGCGTGAAAAACTGTTTTTT,CASSSAPRREKLFF
NA,TRBJ2-7,TRBD2,TRBV10-3,TGTGCCATCAGTGAGCCCTTCGGGATAGCGGGCCGCGAGCAGTACTTC,CAISEPFGIAGREQYF
NA,TRBJ2-7,NA,TRBV30,TGTGCCTGGAGTGTTCTAGGAGGGGACGAGCAGTACTTC,CAWSVLGGDEQYF
NA,TRBJ2-3,NA,TRBV6-5,TGTGCCAGCAGTTACAGCCCGGGTATAGATACGCAGTATTTT,CASSYSPGIDTQYF
NA,TRBJ2-7,NA,TRBV9,TGTGCCAGCGCTAAGTATCAGGGGTTCTACGAGCAGTACTTC,CASAKYQGFYEQYF
NA,TRBJ1-2,TRBD1,TRBV19,TGTGCCAGTAGTCGGGACAGCTACTATGGCTACACCTTC,CASSRDSYYGYTF
NA,TRBJ1-2,NA,TRBV27,TGTGCCAGCAGCCCGGGACACATAACCTATGGCTACACCTTC,CASSPGHITYGYTF
NA,TRBJ2-5,NA,TRBV27,TGTGCCAGCAGTCTTATCGGCGGCTCCCAAGAGACCCAGTACTTC,CASSLIGGSQETQYF
NA,TRBJ2-3,NA,TRBV9,TGTGCCAGCAGCGTGGGGACCCGGGGGCTCACAGATACGCAGTATTTT,CASSVGTRGLTDTQYF
NA,TRBJ2-6,NA,TRBV6-5,TGTGCCAGCAGTTACTCGGTAACCGGGGCCAACGTCCTGACTTTC,CASSYSVTGANVLTF
NA,TRBJ2-7,NA,TRBV7-8,TGTGCCAGCAGCTTAAATCCTCAGGGATGGGGCGGCGAGCAGTACTTC,CASSLNPQGWGGEQYF
NA,TRBJ2-6,NA,TRBV9,TGTGCCAGCAGCGTAAAACAACAGGGCTCCTCTGGGGCCAACGTCCTGACTTTC,CASSVKQQGSSGANVLTF
NA,TRBJ2-6,TRBD1,TRBV28,TGTGCCAGCAGTCTGACAGGGAGCTTCTCTGGGGCCAACGTCCTGACTTTC,CASSLTGSFSGANVLTF
NA,TRBJ2-2,NA,TRBV6-6,TGTGCCAGCAGGGACCCACTTACGAACACCGGGGAGCTGTTTTTT,CASRDPLTNTGELFF
once,TRBJ1-5,TRBD1,TRBV6-5,TGTGCCAGCAGTCAAGGACAGGGCAATCAGCCCCAGCATTTT,CASSQGQGNQPQHF
NA,TRBJ1-5,TRBD1,TRBV9,TGTGCCAGCAGCGAATCCGGGACAGGGAATCAGCCCCAGCATTTT,CASSESGTGNQPQHF
NA,TRBJ2-3,NA,TRBV4-1,TGCGCCAGCAGCCCAATCACAGATACGCAGTATTTT,CASSPITDTQYF
NA,TRBJ2-5,NA,TRBV18,TGTGCCAGCTCGCCTTACACGACGGGGGAGACCCAGTACTTC,CASSPYTTGETQYF
NA,TRBJ1-5,NA,TRBV6-1,TGTGCCAGCAGGGCCTGGGCGGGGAATCAGCCCCAGCATTTT,CASRAWAGNQPQHF
NA,TRBJ2-7,TRBD2,TRBV6-1,TGTGCCAGCAGCTTCAGCGGGAGCTACGAGCAGTACTTC,CASSFSGSYEQYF
NA,TRBJ2-5,TRBD2,TRBV11-2,TGTGCCAGCAGCCCAGCGCAGCGGGGAAGGGAGACCCAGTACTTC,CASSPAQRGRETQYF
NA,TRBJ2-7,NA,TRBV5-1,TGCGCCAGCAGCTTGTTCGGGGGCTACGAGCAGTACTTC,CASSLFGGYEQYF
once,TRBJ2-7,NA,TRBV28,TGTGCCAGCAGCACCGGAGTAGGTTATTACGAGCAGTACTTC,CASSTGVGYYEQYF
NA,TRBJ2-1,TRBD2,TRBV19,TGTGCCAGTAGTCCGGGACTAGCGAGTGTCAATGAGCAGTTCTTC,CASSPGLASVNEQFF
NA,TRBJ2-7,TRBD1,TRBV10-3,TGTGCCATCAGTGAGACGCACAGGGGTACCTACGAGCAGTACTTC,CAISETHRGTYEQYF
NA,TRBJ1-1,TRBD1,TRBV10-3,TGTGCCATCAGTGCGACAGGGCCTTCGAACACTGAAGCTTTCTTT,CAISATGPSNTEAFF
NA,TRBJ2-7,NA,TRBV6-6,TGTGCCAGCAGTTACGAGGCAGGTAGTTACGAGCAGTACTTC,CASSYEAGSYEQYF
NA,TRBJ1-1,NA,TRBV12-5,TGTGCTAGTGGTCGTCCGGGTGAAGCTTTCTTT,CASGRPGEAFF
NA,TRBJ2-7,NA,TRBV11-3,TGTGCCAGCAGCTTATTTTTGGGGGACGAGCAGTACTTC,CASSLFLGDEQYF
NA,TRBJ2-7,TRBD1,TRBV7-8,TGTGCCAGCAGCTTTTACGGGACAGTTTCCTACGAGCAGTACTTC,CASSFYGTVSYEQYF
NA,TRBJ2-4,NA,TRBV9,TGTGCCAGCAGCGTACCAGGGGGGGAGCAGTACTTC,CASSVPGGEQYF
NA,TRBJ2-3,TRBD2,TRBV4-1,TGCGCCAGCACGGCTCAAGCGGGACGAGCCACAGATACGCAGTATTTT,CASTAQAGRATDTQYF
NA,TRBJ2-7,NA,TRBV7-8,TGTGCCAGCAGCTTAGCTTTCGAAGACTACGAGCAGTACTTC,CASSLAFEDYEQYF
NA,TRBJ1-2,TRBD1,TRBV12-5,TGTGCTAGTGGCGCAGGGGGCGGTAGAAAAATGAATGGCTACACCTTC,CASGAGGGRKMNGYTF
NA,TRBJ2-7,NA,TRBV4-3,TGCGCCAGCAGCCAATCCCGGGGTACAGCCTACGAGCAGTACTTC,CASSQSRGTAYEQYF
NA,TRBJ1-2,NA,TRBV7-9,TGTGCCAGCAGCCACGCGCTAGGGGAGGGAGGGCGCTACACCTTC,CASSHALGEGGRYTF
NA,TRBJ2-3,TRBD2,TRBV4-1,TGCGCCAGCAGCCAAGGGGCTAGCGGGAGTATCACAGATACGCAGTATTTT,CASSQGASGSITDTQYF
NA,TRBJ2-1,NA,TRBV6-5,TGTGCCAGCAGTCCTAGCGACTACTCTACAAATGAGCAGTTCTTC,CASSPSDYSTNEQFF
NA,TRBJ1-2,NA,TRBV6-1,TGTGCCAGCAGTGATTGGTTTTCCAAATCGGGTAACTATGGCTACACCTTC,CASSDWFSKSGNYGYTF
NA,TRBJ1-5,NA,TRBV4-2,TGTGCCAGCAGCCAAGAACCCGGGCGGAATCAGCCCCAGCATTTT,CASSQEPGRNQPQHF
NA,TRBJ2-5,NA,TRBV6-1,TGTGCCAGCGGGATGCCAGGGAAAATAGGAGAGACCCAGTACTTC,CASGMPGKIGETQYF
NA,TRBJ2-1,NA,TRBV4-1,TGCGCCAGCAGCCAAGAGAGGGATACGAATGAGCAGTTCTTC,CASSQERDTNEQFF
NA,TRBJ2-7,NA,TRBV5-6,TGTGCCAGCAGCTTGGGGAGTTCCGAGCAGTACTTC,CASSLGSSEQYF
NA,TRBJ1-5,TRBD1,TRBV10-3,TGTGCCATCAGTGATGCAGGGGGTGGCAATCAGCCCCAGCATTTT,CAISDAGGGNQPQHF
NA,TRBJ1-2,TRBD1,TRBV29-1,TGCAGCATTTGGACAGGGGGCCTTGGCTACACCTTC,CSIWTGGLGYTF
NA,TRBJ1-2,TRBD1,TRBV28,TGTGCCAGCAGCCCTGACAGGGGGCTGAGTTATGGCTACACCTTC,CASSPDRGLSYGYTF
NA,TRBJ1-1,NA,TRBV6-6,TGTGCCAGCAGTTACTCGGGCTCTGAAGCTTTCTTT,CASSYSGSEAFF
NA,TRBJ2-1,NA,TRBV7-9,TGTGCCAGCAGCTCAGCAGTGGATGAGCAGTTCTTC,CASSSAVDEQFF
NA,TRBJ1-3,NA,TRBV12-2,TGTGCAAGTCGCTTGAGGGATCTCTCTGGAAACACCATATATTTT,CASRLRDLSGNTIYF
NA,TRBJ1-5,NA,TRBV6-6,TGTGCCAGCAGTTACGATGGAGGCAATCAGCCCCAGCATTTT,CASSYDGGNQPQHF
NA,TRBJ2-7,NA,TRBV27,TGTGCCAGCAGTTTAGGGGGCCTCGTCTACGAGCAGTACTTC,CASSLGGLVYEQYF
NA,TRBJ2-1,NA,TRBV5-4,TGTGCCAGCAGCTATAGTGACCTCTCCTACAATGAGCAGTTCTTC,CASSYSDLSYNEQFF
NA,TRBJ2-1,TRBD2,TRBV7-9,TGTGCCAGCAATTTGGTCGCGGGCGGGAGGGCCTTTGACCTCAATGAGCAGTTCTTC,CASNLVAGGRAFDLNEQFF
NA,TRBJ2-7,TRBD2,TRBV4-1,TGCGCCAGCAGCCAAGAGTCGGGAGGTCGGGGATACGAGCAGTACTTC,CASSQESGGRGYEQYF
NA,TRBJ2-7,NA,TRBV5-1,TGCGCCAGCAGCTTGGATGGGGGGAGCTCCCCCTACGAGCAGTACTTC,CASSLDGGSSPYEQYF